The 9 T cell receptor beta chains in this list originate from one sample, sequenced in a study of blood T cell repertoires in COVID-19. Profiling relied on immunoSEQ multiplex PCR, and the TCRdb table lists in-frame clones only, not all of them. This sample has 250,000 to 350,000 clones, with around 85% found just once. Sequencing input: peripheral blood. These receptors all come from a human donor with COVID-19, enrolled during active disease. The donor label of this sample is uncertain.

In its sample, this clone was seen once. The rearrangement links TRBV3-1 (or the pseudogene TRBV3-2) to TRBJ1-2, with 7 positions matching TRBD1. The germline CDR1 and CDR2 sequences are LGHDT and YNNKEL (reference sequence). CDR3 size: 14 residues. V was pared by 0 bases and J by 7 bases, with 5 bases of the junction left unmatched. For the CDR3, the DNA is TGTGCCAGCAGCCAAGAGACAGGGCTTCGTGGCTACACCTTC. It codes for CASSQETGLRGYTF.

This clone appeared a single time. The CDR3 DNA reads TGTGCCAGCAGGGGACAGGGGGGAGTCGGCACTGAAGCTTTCTTT. Translation gives CASRGQGGVGTEAFF. This sequence joins TRBV6-6 and TRBJ1-1; TRBD1 agrees at 11 bases. Germline V lookup: CDR1 MNHNY, CDR2 SVGAGI (reference sequence). This CDR3 has 15 amino acids. V lost 6 bases to trimming and J lost 4 bases; unmatched junction nucleotides: 7.

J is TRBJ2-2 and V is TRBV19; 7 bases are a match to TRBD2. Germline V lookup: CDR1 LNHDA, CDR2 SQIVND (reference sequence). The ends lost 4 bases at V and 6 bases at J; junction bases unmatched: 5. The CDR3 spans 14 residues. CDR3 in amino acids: CASSSGRGAGELFF. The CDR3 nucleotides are TGTGCCAGTAGTAGCGGGAGAGGGGCCGGGGAGCTGTTTTTT.

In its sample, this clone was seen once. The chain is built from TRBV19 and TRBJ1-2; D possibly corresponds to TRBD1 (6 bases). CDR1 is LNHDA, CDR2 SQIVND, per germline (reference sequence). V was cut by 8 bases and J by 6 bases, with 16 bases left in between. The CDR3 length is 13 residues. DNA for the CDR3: TGTGCCAGTCGATTAGGGGGGGCGAATGGCTACACCTTC. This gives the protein CASRLGGANGYTF.

CDR3 DNA: TGTGCCACCAGGAGCGGGGTTGCCTACAATGAGCAGTTCTTC. Translating gives CATRSGVAYNEQFF. V usage is TRBV24-1 and J usage is TRBJ2-1; 7 bases align to TRBD2. The germline CDR1 and CDR2 sequences are KGHDR and SFDVKD. The CDR3 contains 14 residues. The V segment lost 7 bases and the J segment 2 bases; nucleotides outside the gene matches: 4.

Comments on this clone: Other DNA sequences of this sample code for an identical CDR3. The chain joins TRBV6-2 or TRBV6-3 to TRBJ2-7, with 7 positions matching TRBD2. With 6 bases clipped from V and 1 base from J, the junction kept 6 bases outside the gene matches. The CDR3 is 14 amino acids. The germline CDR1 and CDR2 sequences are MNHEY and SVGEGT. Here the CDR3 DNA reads TGTGCCAGCAGCCCCAGGACTAGTTCCTACGAGCAGTACTTC. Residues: CASSPRTSSYEQYF.

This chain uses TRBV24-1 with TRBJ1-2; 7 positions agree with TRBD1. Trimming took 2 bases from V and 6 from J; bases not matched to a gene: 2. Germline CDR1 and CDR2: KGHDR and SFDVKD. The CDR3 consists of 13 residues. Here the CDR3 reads CATSDSGTDGYTF. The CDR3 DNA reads TGTGCCACCAGTGATTCCGGGACAGATGGCTACACCTTC.

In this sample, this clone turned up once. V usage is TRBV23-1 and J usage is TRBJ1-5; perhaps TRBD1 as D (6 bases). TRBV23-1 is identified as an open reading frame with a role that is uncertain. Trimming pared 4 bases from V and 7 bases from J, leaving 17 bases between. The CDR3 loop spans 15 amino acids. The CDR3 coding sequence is TGCGCCAGCAGTCCACCAGGGGCAGCGGGACAGCCCCAGCATTTT. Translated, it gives CASSPPGAAGQPQHF.

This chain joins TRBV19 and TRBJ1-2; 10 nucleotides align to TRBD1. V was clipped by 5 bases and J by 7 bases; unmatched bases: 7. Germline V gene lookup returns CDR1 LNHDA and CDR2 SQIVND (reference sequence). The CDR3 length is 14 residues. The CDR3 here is CASSLRQGAFGYTF. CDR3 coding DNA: TGTGCCAGTAGTCTCCGACAGGGGGCGTTTGGCTACACCTTC.